These 26 T cell receptor beta chains were sequenced from one sample in a study of shared clonotypes between healthy human individuals. The assay was immunoSEQ multiplex PCR, and TCRdb's table has in-frame clones only and misses some. The sample has more than 400,000 clones, 81% seen once. The sample was PBMCs. Receptors originate from a woman in her thirties or forties in good health. Some clones in this sample may be carry-over from other donors' samples.

This rearrangement joins TRBV6-1 to TRBJ1-6; 9 nucleotides agree with TRBD1. Germline V gives CDR1 MNHNS, CDR2 SASEGT. Trimming at V came to 6 bases and at J to 9 bases, leaving 6 bases not matched to a gene. The CDR3 is 14 amino acids. The DNA of the CDR3 is TGTGCCAGCAGGGCCGGGACAGGGAGTTCACCCCTCCACTTT. Translation gives CASRAGTGSSPLHF.

This clone was counted a few times. This chain links TRBV7-2 with TRBJ2-3; 8 bases are shared with TRBD2. The germline CDR1 and CDR2 sequences are SGHTA and FQGNSA. The CDR3 consists of 16 residues. After removal of 5 bases from V and 0 bases from J, the junction contained 7 bases not matched to a gene. CDR3 bases: TGTGCCAGCAGCCCCCATAGCGGGACTAGCACAGATACGCAGTATTTT. It encodes CASSPHSGTSTDTQYF.

This sequence joins TRBV29-1 and TRBJ1-1; D might be TRBD1 (6 bases). The CDR3 loop spans 13 amino acids. V dropped 4 bases and J dropped 7 bases, with 16 bases sitting between them. From germline, CDR1 is SQVTM and CDR2 ANQGSEA. CDR3 in amino acids: CSVAPGQKVEAFF. The DNA for the CDR3 is TGCAGCGTTGCGCCGGGACAAAAAGTTGAAGCTTTCTTT.

V is TRBV18 and J is TRBJ1-5, with TRBD1 identical over 7 bases. CDR3 length equals 18 residues. Trimming removed 1 base from V and 2 bases from J; junction bases left unmatched: 11. The germline V gene encodes CDR1 KGHSH and CDR2 LQKENI. CDR3 in DNA: TGTGCCAGCTCACCACGGATTGAGCGTGGACAGGGCAATCAGCCCCAGCATTTT. As protein: CASSPRIERGQGNQPQHF.

V is TRBV5-4 and J is TRBJ2-7; 7 bases map to TRBD2. Trimming took 0 bases from V and 5 from J; bases not matched to a gene: 8. The CDR3 is 15 residues long. Germline CDR1 is SGHNT and CDR2 is YYREEE (reference sequence). In DNA form, the CDR3 reads TGTGCCAGCAGCTTGGGCGGGAGAGGGGCGGACGAGCAGTACTTC. Translated: CASSLGGRGADEQYF.

The J gene is TRBJ2-7, the V gene TRBV27; 7 bases align to TRBD1. With 6 bases clipped from V and 3 bases from J, the junction kept 8 bases outside the gene matches. Germline loops: CDR1 MNHEY, CDR2 SMNVEV (reference sequence). The length of the CDR3 is 14 residues. The CDR3 region is CASSQGQQFYEQYF. The CDR3 nucleotides read TGTGCCAGCAGCCAGGGACAGCAATTCTACGAGCAGTACTTC.

The chain uses TRBV28 and TRBJ2-1; 16 bases are a match to TRBD2. The CDR3 spans 17 residues. Germline-derived CDR1 and CDR2 are MDHEN and SYDVKM. V gave up 2 bases and J gave up 8 bases; unmatched junction bases: 6. The CDR3 loop is CASSLGGTSGRAYEQFF. As DNA, the CDR3 is TGTGCCAGCAGTTTAGGGGGGACTAGCGGGAGGGCGTATGAGCAGTTCTTC.

CDR3 nucleotide sequence: TGTGCCAGCAGTTTATTTTCGGATACGCAGTATTTT. It specifies CASSLFSDTQYF. This chain uses TRBV28 with TRBJ2-3; no definite D call. Trimming stripped 1 base from V and 6 bases from J, with 5 bases between. The length of the CDR3 is 12 residues. Per the germline V gene, CDR1 is MDHEN and CDR2 is SYDVKM.

Details on this clone: The sample holds other DNA sequences that translate to the same CDR3. This chain connects TRBV5-1 to TRBJ1-1; a possible D gene is TRBD1 (5 bases). The V gene's germline CDR1 is SGHRS and CDR2 YFSETQ. V lost 2 bases and J 1 base, leaving 9 bases between the germline ends. The CDR3 consists of 14 residues. DNA for the CDR3: TGCGCCAGCAGCTTTGACAGAGCGAACACTGAAGCTTTCTTT. Translated, it gives CASSFDRANTEAFF.

This chain uses TRBV5-6 with TRBJ1-5; no reliable D call. Germline CDR1 reads SGHDT; CDR2 reads YYEEEE. The CDR3 runs to 14 residues. Trimming took 2 bases from V and 5 from J, leaving 11 bases between them. CDR3 in amino acids: CASSFRAGYQPQHF. CDR3 in DNA: TGTGCCAGCAGCTTTCGGGCGGGCTATCAGCCCCAGCATTTT.

The chain couples TRBV7-2 to TRBJ2-2, with 8 bases identical to TRBD2. There are 16 residues in the CDR3. In germline, CDR1 is SGHTA, CDR2 FQGNSA. The trim removed 4 bases at V and 1 base at J, leaving 5 bases unmatched. The CDR3 sequence is CASSWRLAMNTGELFF. For the CDR3, the DNA is TGTGCCAGCAGCTGGCGACTAGCGATGAACACCGGGGAGCTGTTTTTT.

The rearrangement links TRBV19 to TRBJ1-2, with D perhaps matching TRBD1 (6 bases). V lost 3 bases and J 3 bases, leaving 11 bases between the germline ends. Germline V gives CDR1 LNHDA, CDR2 SQIVND (reference sequence). CDR3 length: 14 residues. DNA of the CDR3: TGTGCCAGTAGTATTCTCGCAGGGGACTATGGCTACACCTTC. It encodes CASSILAGDYGYTF. The variable domain in full, completed from reference TRBV19 and TRBJ1-2, reads DGGITQSPKYLFRKEGQNVTLSCEQNLNHDAMYWYRQDPGQGLRLIYYSQIVNDFQKGDIAEGYSVSREKKESFPLTVTSAQKNPTAFYLCASSILAGDYGYTFGSGTRLTVV.

As concerns this clone: Possible read error: a much larger clone is one base away. The chain has TRBV9 and TRBJ2-5, with a weak D call TRBD1 (6 bases). Germline V lookup: CDR1 SGDLS, CDR2 YYNGEE. This CDR3 spans 14 amino acids. V lost 2 bases to trimming and J lost 0 bases, with 8 bases between them. CDR3 nucleotides: TGTGCCAGCAGCGTCCGGGACAACCAAGAGACCCAGTACTTC. Amino acid sequence: CASSVRDNQETQYF.

This chain joins TRBV9 and TRBJ1-2; 7 positions agree with TRBD1. This CDR3 has 14 amino acids. The J segment lost 0 bases and the V segment lost 4 bases, leaving 3 bases of the junction unmatched. Germline CDR1 is SGDLS and CDR2 is YYNGEE. CDR3 loop: CASSRDRSNYGYTF. The CDR3 DNA follows: TGTGCCAGCAGCCGGGACAGATCTAACTATGGCTACACCTTC.

This chain links TRBV30 with TRBJ2-5; 7 bases fit TRBD1. This CDR3 contains 15 residues. Germline lookup yields CDR1 GTSNPN and CDR2 SVGIG (reference sequence). The V gene end was trimmed by 3 bases and the J gene end by 2 bases; junction bases not matched to a gene: 9. CDR3 sequence (DNA): TGTGCCTGGAGGTTGGGACAGAGGGATCAAGAGACCCAGTACTTC. Translated, it gives CAWRLGQRDQETQYF.

This clone was seen just once. The chain is built from TRBV7-2 and TRBJ1-5, with 7 bases fitting TRBD1. J gave up 6 bases and V 1 base, and 6 bases lay outside the gene matches. From germline, CDR1 is SGHTA and CDR2 FQGNSA. The CDR3 is 15 residues long. The CDR3: CASSLDRGSGQPQHF. Written as DNA, the CDR3 is TGTGCCAGCAGCTTAGACAGGGGCTCGGGTCAGCCCCAGCATTTT.

The rearrangement links TRBV29-1 to TRBJ2-7; either TRBD1 or TRBD2 may fit D (5 bases each). CDR3 length: 13 amino acids. Germline CDR1 and CDR2: SQVTM and ANQGSEA. The V end lost 4 bases, the J end lost 6 bases, and 16 bases lay between the germline ends. DNA for the CDR3: TGCAGCGTTGGGGGACGGAACCTTCCCGAGCAGTACTTC. It encodes CSVGGRNLPEQYF.

J is TRBJ2-3 and V is TRBV7-3, with 7 bases lining up with TRBD2. CDR1 is SGHTA and CDR2 is FQGTGA in the germline V gene. The CDR3 has 15 residues. The ends lost 1 base at V and 0 bases at J; junction bases unmatched: 1. CDR3 region: CASSLMRGSTDTQYF. CDR3 DNA: TGTGCCAGCAGCTTAATGCGGGGGAGCACAGATACGCAGTATTTT.

Note on this clone: A far larger clone is one base from this, pointing to a likely read error. At the DNA level, this CDR3 is encoded by other sequences in the same sample as well. The chain uses TRBV4-2 and TRBJ2-3; TRBD2 might be the D (6 bases). Germline assignment: CDR1 LGHNA and CDR2 YNFKEQ. V was clipped by 6 bases and J by 2 bases, with 21 bases between them. The CDR3 spans 17 residues. CDR3 sequence (DNA): TGTGCCAGCAGTCGAGCCCTTAGCGGTATAAACACAGATACGCAGTATTTT. Amino acid sequence: CASSRALSGINTDTQYF.

A note on this clone: A far larger clone is one base from this, pointing to a likely read error. V and J are TRBV6-1 and TRBJ2-7; D is possibly TRBD1 or TRBD2 (7 bases each). CDR1 and CDR2 (germline): MNHNS, SASEGT. The CDR3 has 15 amino acids. The CDR3 nucleotides are TGTGCCAGCAGTAAGGCAGGGGGGGGACCCTACAAGCAGTACTTC. It encodes CASSKAGGGPYKQYF.

This clone appeared a single time. The chain employs TRBV11-2 and TRBJ2-4; D unresolved. The CDR3 totals 13 residues. Germline V gives CDR1 SGHAT, CDR2 FQNNGV. V lost 2 bases, J lost 8 bases, and 10 bases lay in between. Here the CDR3 reads CASSLTTHDIQYF. The CDR3 DNA reads as TGTGCCAGCAGCTTAACGACTCATGACATTCAGTACTTC.

The V call is TRBV27, the J call TRBJ1-4; unclear D gene. V lost 5 bases and J lost 7, with 17 bases in between. The CDR3 contains 15 residues. Germline CDR1 is MNHEY and CDR2 is SMNVEV (reference sequence). The CDR3 reads CASSPPGRRGEKLFF. The CDR3 coding sequence is TGTGCCAGCAGTCCCCCCGGGAGGCGGGGTGAAAAACTGTTTTTT.

The genes are TRBV18 and TRBJ1-2; D not resolved. Germline V gives CDR1 KGHSH, CDR2 LQKENI. With 5 bases removed from V and 1 base from J, the gap between germline ends came to 5 bases. This CDR3 spans 12 amino acids. CDR3 nucleotides: TGTGCCAGCTCAATGGATAACTATGGCTACACCTTC. Its protein is CASSMDNYGYTF.

This clone was recorded many times. This sequence joins TRBV6-6 and TRBJ1-1, with a tentative D call TRBD1 (5 bases). V lost 7 bases to trimming and J lost 10 bases, with 13 bases between them. The V gene's germline CDR1 is MNHNY and CDR2 SVGAGI (reference sequence). The CDR3 covers 11 residues. The CDR3 nucleotides read TGTGCCAGCACCGCGGGAGGGGCAGCTTTCTTT. This sequence encodes CASTAGGAAFF.

The CDR3 loop reads CASSIGPRGYNEQFF. The DNA of the CDR3 is TGTGCCAGCAGCATCGGGCCCAGGGGGTACAATGAGCAGTTCTTC. The chain combines TRBV7-7 with TRBJ2-7; 7 bases match TRBD1. The J call may be faulty, since TRBJ2-1 better matches the DNA end. Germline V CDR1 and CDR2: SSHAT, FNYEAQ (reference sequence). This CDR3 has 15 amino acids.

The chain combines TRBV6-5 with TRBJ2-7; D is possibly TRBD1 or TRBD2 (5 bases each). The germline V gene encodes CDR1 MNHEY and CDR2 SVGAGI. Trimming removed 6 bases from V and 0 bases from J, with 15 bases in between. The CDR3 is made up of 15 amino acids. The CDR3 region is CASRHRDRFSYEQYF. CDR3 DNA sequence: TGTGCCAGCAGGCACCGGGACCGCTTCTCCTACGAGCAGTACTTC.